A selection of T cell receptor beta chains follows, all from one sample in a study of blood T cell repertoires in COVID-19. The method was immunoSEQ multiplex PCR; TCRdb's version includes in-frame clones alone and lacks a portion of them. Seen here are some 300,000 clones, 88% observed once, and the top ten hold about 1%. The sequencing sample was made of PBMCs or T cells enriched from blood (not recorded which). Every receptor here comes from a woman aged 25 to 39 who had recovered from COVID-19. CDR3s include the opening cysteine and the closing phenylalanine or tryptophan. The D gene is left open where the match is weak. The size field is filled for only some rows; it gives once, few, many or a size class.

clone_size: .
j_call: TRBJ1-5
d_call: TRBD1
v_call: TRBV6-5
cdr3_aa: CASSFSKTGGSQPQHF
cdr3_nt: TGTGCCAGCAGTTTCTCGAAAACAGGGGGCAGTCAGCCCCAGCATTTT

clone_size: .
j_call: TRBJ1-1
d_call: TRBD1
v_call: TRBV13
cdr3_aa: CASSLQTGAPGAFF
cdr3_nt: TGTGCCAGCAGCCTACAGACAGGGGCACCTGGAGCTTTCTTT

clone_size: .
j_call: TRBJ1-1
d_call: .
v_call: TRBV6-5
cdr3_aa: CASSYPLAVAFF
cdr3_nt: TGTGCCAGCAGTTACCCCCTAGCTGTAGCTTTCTTT

clone_size: .
j_call: TRBJ2-3
d_call: .
v_call: TRBV2
cdr3_aa: CASNWGLGSTDTQYF
cdr3_nt: TGTGCCAGCAACTGGGGCCTCGGTAGCACAGATACGCAGTATTTT

clone_size: .
j_call: TRBJ1-2
d_call: TRBD1
v_call: TRBV5-1
cdr3_aa: CASSLDRGQGYTF
cdr3_nt: TGCGCCAGCAGCTTGGACAGGGGGCAAGGCTACACCTTC

clone_size: .
j_call: TRBJ2-7
d_call: .
v_call: TRBV7-8
cdr3_aa: CASSPQTYEQYF
cdr3_nt: TGTGCCAGCAGCCCTCAGACCTACGAGCAGTACTTC

clone_size: few
j_call: TRBJ1-3
d_call: TRBD1
v_call: TRBV7-9
cdr3_aa: CASRQTGIGYTIYF
cdr3_nt: TGTGCCAGCAGGCAGACAGGGATCGGGTACACCATATATTTT

clone_size: .
j_call: TRBJ1-1
d_call: .
v_call: TRBV19
cdr3_aa: CASSRRGGALLVTEAFF
cdr3_nt: TGTGCCAGTAGTAGAAGGGGGGGCGCCCTTTTGGTTACTGAAGCTTTCTTT

clone_size: .
j_call: TRBJ2-1
d_call: .
v_call: TRBV18
cdr3_aa: CASSLMTIYNEQFF
cdr3_nt: TGTGCCAGCTCACTCATGACAATCTACAATGAGCAGTTCTTC

clone_size: .
j_call: TRBJ1-6
d_call: .
v_call: TRBV29-1
cdr3_aa: CSVYARGNSPLHF
cdr3_nt: TGCAGCGTTTACGCTAGGGGCAATTCACCCCTCCACTTT

clone_size: .
j_call: TRBJ1-2
d_call: .
v_call: TRBV7-9
cdr3_aa: CASTAGVGYTF
cdr3_nt: TGTGCCAGCACCGCGGGTGTCGGCTACACCTTC

clone_size: .
j_call: TRBJ2-7
d_call: .
v_call: TRBV7-9
cdr3_aa: CASSPPSGYEQYF
cdr3_nt: TGTGCCAGCAGCCCCCCTTCCGGGTACGAGCAGTACTTC

clone_size: few
j_call: TRBJ1-2
d_call: TRBD1
v_call: TRBV9
cdr3_aa: CASSVGQGVGGYTF
cdr3_nt: TGTGCCAGCAGCGTAGGGCAGGGGGTGGGCGGCTACACCTTC

clone_size: .
j_call: TRBJ1-5
d_call: TRBD1
v_call: TRBV2
cdr3_aa: CASSRTGGDQPQHF
cdr3_nt: TGTGCCAGCAGTCGGACAGGGGGCGATCAGCCCCAGCATTTT

clone_size: once
j_call: TRBJ1-4
d_call: .
v_call: TRBV5-1
cdr3_aa: CASSLDGFPANEKLFF
cdr3_nt: TGCGCCAGCAGCTTGGACGGGTTCCCAGCTAATGAAAAACTGTTTTTT

clone_size: .
j_call: TRBJ2-1
d_call: TRBD2
v_call: TRBV28
cdr3_aa: CASSFIPGTSGSSYNEQFF
cdr3_nt: TGTGCCAGCAGTTTTATCCCCGGGACTAGCGGGAGTTCCTACAATGAGCAGTTCTTC

clone_size: .
j_call: TRBJ2-1
d_call: .
v_call: TRBV27
cdr3_aa: CASSFRGYNEQFF
cdr3_nt: TGTGCCAGCAGTTTCCGGGGGTACAATGAGCAGTTCTTC

clone_size: .
j_call: TRBJ1-2
d_call: .
v_call: TRBV24-1
cdr3_aa: CATSEWGRYTF
cdr3_nt: TGTGCCACCAGTGAGTGGGGCCGCTACACCTTC

clone_size: .
j_call: TRBJ1-4
d_call: TRBD1
v_call: TRBV11-2
cdr3_aa: CASSLTGGRNEKLFF
cdr3_nt: TGTGCCAGCAGCTTAACAGGGGGCCGTAATGAAAAACTGTTTTTT

clone_size: .
j_call: TRBJ1-2
d_call: TRBD1
v_call: TRBV30
cdr3_aa: CAWSGTGVFYGYTF
cdr3_nt: TGTGCCTGGAGCGGGACAGGGGTTTTTTATGGCTACACCTTC

clone_size: .
j_call: TRBJ2-2
d_call: .
v_call: TRBV29-1
cdr3_aa: CSAGPTPEAGAPGELFF
cdr3_nt: TGCAGCGCCGGGCCAACACCGGAGGCAGGCGCCCCCGGGGAGCTGTTTTTT

clone_size: .
j_call: TRBJ1-5
d_call: TRBD1
v_call: TRBV30
cdr3_aa: CAWSRDSGGNQPQHF
cdr3_nt: TGTGCCTGGAGTAGGGACAGTGGAGGGAATCAGCCCCAGCATTTT

clone_size: .
j_call: TRBJ1-2
d_call: .
v_call: TRBV30
cdr3_aa: CAWSLPGGRGYTF
cdr3_nt: TGTGCCTGGAGCCTGCCGGGGGGTCGTGGCTACACCTTC

clone_size: few
j_call: TRBJ1-1
d_call: TRBD1
v_call: TRBV28
cdr3_aa: CASSSTGAENTEAFF
cdr3_nt: TGTGCCAGCAGTTCAACAGGGGCGGAGAACACTGAAGCTTTCTTT

clone_size: .
j_call: TRBJ1-5
d_call: TRBD1
v_call: TRBV7-2
cdr3_aa: CASSSRGQGQPQHF
cdr3_nt: TGTGCCAGCAGCTCGAGGGGGCAGGGTCAGCCCCAGCATTTT